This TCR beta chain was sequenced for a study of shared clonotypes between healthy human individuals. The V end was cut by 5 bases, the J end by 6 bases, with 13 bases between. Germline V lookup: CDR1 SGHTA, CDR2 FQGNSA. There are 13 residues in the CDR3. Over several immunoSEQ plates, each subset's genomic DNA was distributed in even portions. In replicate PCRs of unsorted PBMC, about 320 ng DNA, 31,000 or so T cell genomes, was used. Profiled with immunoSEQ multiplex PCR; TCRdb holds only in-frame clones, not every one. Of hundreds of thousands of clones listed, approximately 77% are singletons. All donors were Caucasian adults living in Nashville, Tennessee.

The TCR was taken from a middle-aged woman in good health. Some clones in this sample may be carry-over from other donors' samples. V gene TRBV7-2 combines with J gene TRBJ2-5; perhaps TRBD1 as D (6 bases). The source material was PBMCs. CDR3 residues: CASSPRGGKTQYF. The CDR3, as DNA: TGTGCCAGCAGCCCCAGGGGTGGGAAGACCCAGTACTTC.